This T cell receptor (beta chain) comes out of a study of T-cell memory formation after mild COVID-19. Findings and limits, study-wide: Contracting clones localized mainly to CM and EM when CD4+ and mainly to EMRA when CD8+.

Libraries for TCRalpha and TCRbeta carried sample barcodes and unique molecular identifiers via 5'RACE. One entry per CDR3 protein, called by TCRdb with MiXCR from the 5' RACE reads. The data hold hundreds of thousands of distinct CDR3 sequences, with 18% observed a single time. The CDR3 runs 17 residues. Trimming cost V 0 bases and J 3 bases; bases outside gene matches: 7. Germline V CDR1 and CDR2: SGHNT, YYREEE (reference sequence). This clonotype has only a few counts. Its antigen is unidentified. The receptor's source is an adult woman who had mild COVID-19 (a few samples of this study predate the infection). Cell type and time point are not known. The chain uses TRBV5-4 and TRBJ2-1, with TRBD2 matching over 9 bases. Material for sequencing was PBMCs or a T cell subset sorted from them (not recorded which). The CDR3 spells CASSLAGGRALYNEQFF. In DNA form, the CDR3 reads TGTGCCAGCAGCTTGGCCGGCGGGAGGGCCCTCTACAATGAGCAGTTCTTC.